This entry concerns a single T cell receptor beta chain. This specimen belongs to a study of Ad26.COV2.S vaccination and SARS-CoV-2 variants. Treatment noted: 15 to 20 received Ad26.COV2.S at low or high dose, single or two shots; 5 received placebo; per-sample allocation not given. Sampling happened 63 days after the first vaccine or placebo injection. Donation came from an adult in Boston who was aged 18-55 years. The vaccine antigen was prefusion-stabilized Wuhan SARS-CoV-2 spike. The table came from immunoSEQ multiplex PCR; TCRdb's copy has only in-frame clones and leaves some out. Altogether more than 300,000 clones are present, about 86% being singletons, with the ten largest covering under 2%. J gave up 0 bases and V 1 base, and 7 bases lay outside the gene matches. This CDR3 spans 18 amino acids. Germline V gives CDR1 SGHVS, CDR2 FQNEAQ.

This TCR came from a person between 18 and 60 years old who received the Ad26.COV2.S COVID-19 vaccine or a placebo. This chain links TRBV7-8 with TRBJ2-3; TRBD2 agrees at 10 bases. This sample comprised peripheral blood, obtained in a trial of Ad26.COV2.S vaccine versus placebo. For the CDR3, the DNA is TGTGCCAGCAGCTTAGGGACTAGCGGACCACCTAGCACAGATACGCAGTATTTT. Protein product: CASSLGTSGPPSTDTQYF.